The sequence of this T cell receptor (beta chain) was determined in a study of identical twins. Study-level points and caveats: The study found weaker excess twin sharing in beta out-of-frame sequences. Abundant beta clonotypes from cord blood had fewer insertions, unlike memory repertoires, which showed none.

Through template switching, a universal primer site was introduced, and the cDNA contained unique molecular identifiers. TCRdb reanalysed the 5' RACE reads using MiXCR and keeps one entry per CDR3 protein. The sample comprises 450,000 to 650,000 distinct CDR3 sequences, more than 9% of which are singletons, and under 3% rests with the top ten. Ten or more counts support this clonotype. Antigen specificity is unknown. This CDR3 contains 16 residues. V trimming: 8 bases; J trimming: 4 bases; junction bases outside the gene matches: 11. The same sample was also studied in work on yellow fever vaccine responses in identical twins. That paper states: Twins showed a vaccine T cell response that reportedly seemed partly convergent, partly personalized.

The sequencing sample was made of PBMCs. The clonotype originates from a woman in her late teens or twenties in good health. The V call is TRBV12-3 or TRBV12-4, the J call TRBJ2-1; 10 bases map to TRBD1. For the CDR3, the DNA is TGTGCCAGCCTCCATCGACAGGGGGCCAGGTACAATGAGCAGTTCTTC. Translating gives CASLHRQGARYNEQFF.